This paragraph covers one T cell receptor beta chain sequence. The data originate from a study of blood T cell repertoires in COVID-19. In the original processing: Amplified reference gene primers provided the basis for estimating nucleated cell counts. TCRdb's copy holds only in-frame clones and misses some; the assay was immunoSEQ multiplex PCR. V, J and clone size reflect that table, while D and trimming were determined from the DNA. The sample records a few hundred thousand clones, around 83% being singletons. CDR1 SGHTA and CDR2 FQGNSA come from the germline V gene. The V segment lost 5 bases and the J segment 2 bases; nucleotides outside the gene matches: 5. This CDR3 has 14 residues.

Sequenced input: PBMCs or T cells enriched from blood (not recorded which). The clonotype was recovered from a woman aged 50 to 60 who had recovered from COVID-19. The rearrangement uses TRBV7-2 and TRBJ1-2; 7 nucleotides line up with TRBD1. The CDR3 is CASSPRDSNYGYTF. The DNA of the CDR3 is TGTGCCAGCAGCCCGCGGGACAGCAACTATGGCTACACCTTC.